The 9 T cell receptor beta chains presented below share a single source sample, sequenced in a study of OX40 agonist ivuxolimab in advanced cancers. Produced via immunoSEQ multiplex PCR; TCRdb's table is partial and in-frame only. The data contain about 50,000 clones, 79% of them singletons. This specimen was CD4+ or CD8+ T cells sorted from blood, taken in a trial of the OX40 agonist ivuxolimab. The receptors originated from an adult with an advanced solid tumor such as melanoma, head and neck, liver or kidney cancer.

This clone has just a few counts. V is TRBV15 and J is TRBJ1-3; D is undetermined. CDR3 size: 17 residues. V lost 1 base and J lost 1, with 14 bases in between. Germline assignment: CDR1 LNHNV and CDR2 YYDKDF (reference sequence). The CDR3 protein is CATSRVHTVGSGNTIYF. The CDR3 coding sequence is TGTGCCACCAGCAGAGTACACACAGTTGGGTCTGGAAACACCATATATTTT.

The chain links TRBV5-8 to TRBJ2-3; 9 bases fit TRBD2. This CDR3 spans 18 amino acids. Germline trimming cut 2 bases from V and 1 base from J; bases unmatched to any gene: 11. In germline, CDR1 is SGHTS, CDR2 YDEGEE. CDR3 DNA sequence: TGTGCCAGCAGCTTCCCCACTTGGATAGCGGGGGGCACAGATACGCAGTATTTT. Translating gives CASSFPTWIAGGTDTQYF.

The rearrangement links TRBV6-1 to TRBJ1-1; TRBD1 is a possible D gene (5 bases). CDR3 size: 13 residues. With 4 bases removed from V and 5 bases from J, the gap between germline ends came to 11 bases. The germline gives CDR1 MNHNS, CDR2 SASEGT. The DNA for the CDR3 is TGTGCCAGCAGTGCAAGGGGAGGGACTGAAGCTTTCTTT. It encodes CASSARGGTEAFF.

V gene TRBV2 combines with J gene TRBJ2-7; 7 nucleotides align to TRBD1. The germline gives CDR1 SNHLY, CDR2 FYNNEI. Trimming cost V 6 bases and J 2 bases; bases outside gene matches: 7. The CDR3 covers 14 residues. The CDR3 sequence is CASSRQGFTYEQYF. In nucleotides, the CDR3 is TGTGCCAGCAGCAGACAGGGCTTCACCTACGAGCAGTACTTC.

The chain joins TRBV9 to TRBJ2-5, with D perhaps matching TRBD2 (6 bases). CDR1 and CDR2 from the germline V gene are SGDLS and YYNGEE. Trimming stripped 3 bases from V and 6 bases from J, with 15 bases between. CDR3 length equals 14 residues. The CDR3 coding sequence is TGTGCCAGCAGCGGTCTAGCGTCCGAGAAGACCCAGTACTTC. Translating gives CASSGLASEKTQYF.

The gene calls are TRBV6-6 and TRBJ1-5; D is undetermined. V was pared by 3 bases and J by 8 bases, with 11 bases between. Germline-derived CDR1 and CDR2 are MNHNY and SVGAGI (reference sequence). This CDR3 has 13 residues. This chain's CDR3 is CASSYGDVKPQHF. The CDR3 coding sequence is TGTGCCAGCAGTTATGGCGATGTGAAGCCCCAGCATTTT.

The V call is TRBV5-6, the J call TRBJ2-1, with D tentatively TRBD1 (5 bases). Germline loops: CDR1 SGHDT, CDR2 YYEEEE. This CDR3 comprises 15 residues. Trimming removed 1 base from V and 6 bases from J, with 14 bases in between. CDR3 in amino acids: CASSLKGHSGNEQFF. CDR3 nucleotides: TGTGCCAGCAGCTTGAAGGGGCACTCGGGCAATGAGCAGTTCTTC. Variable domain in full (rest from reference TRBV5-6 and TRBJ2-1): DAGVTQSPTHLIKTRGQQVTLRCSPKSGHDTVSWYQQALGQGPQFIFQYYEEEERQRGNFPDRFSGHQFPNYSSELNVNALLLGDSALYLCASSLKGHSGNEQFFGPGTRLTVL.

The V and J genes are TRBV6-5 and TRBJ2-1; TRBD2 agrees at 11 bases. CDR1 MNHEY and CDR2 SVGAGI come from the germline V gene. V was clipped by 1 base and J by 8 bases; unmatched bases: 7. This CDR3 spans 16 amino acids. This CDR3 is CASSYYSSGGSHEQFF. The CDR3 nucleotides are TGTGCCAGCAGTTACTACTCTAGCGGGGGGTCCCATGAGCAGTTCTTC.

J is TRBJ2-1 and V is TRBV4-1, with D perhaps given as TRBD1 or TRBD2 (5 bases each). Looked up from germline, CDR1 is MGHRA and CDR2 is YSYEKL. Trimming took off 0 bases at V and 0 bases at J, with 9 bases between the two ends. This CDR3 has 16 residues. CDR3 region: CASSQDWGSSYNEQFF. CDR3 nucleotides: TGCGCCAGCAGCCAAGATTGGGGGAGCTCCTACAATGAGCAGTTCTTC.